Listed here are 10 T cell receptor beta chains from one sample, sequenced in a study of blood T cell repertoires in COVID-19 (dated by TCRdb to 2019 to 2021). The library was prepared using the immunoSEQ multiplex PCR assay. TCRdb obtained this table from immuneACCESS and retained in-frame rearrangements with V and J assigned. These tables miss some clones; where compared with another copy, unresolved V genes account for less than half of the shortfall, and the remainder is unexplained. The sample table records tens of thousands of clones; approximately 88% of these occur just once. Clones ranked in the top ten supply 6% to 8% of the sample. Sequenced: peripheral blood. The receptor source for this set is a man in his 70s with acute or convalescent COVID-19.

The rearrangement joins TRBV2 to TRBJ1-2; D call uncertain. V lost 3 bases to trimming and J lost 7 bases, with 15 bases between them. The length of the CDR3 is 14 residues. CDR1 and CDR2 (germline): SNHLY, FYNNEI. CDR3 in DNA: TGTGCCAGCAGTGATTCGCCAGAAATATCTGGCTACACCTTC. It codes for CASSDSPEISGYTF.

J is TRBJ1-6 and V is TRBV4-1; no reliable D call. The CDR3 runs 14 residues. Germline-derived CDR1 and CDR2 are MGHRA and YSYEKL. V was trimmed by 0 bases and J by 6 bases, leaving 6 bases between them. This CDR3 is CASSQEVSNSPLHF. As DNA, the CDR3 is TGCGCCAGCAGCCAAGAGGTCAGTAATTCACCCCTCCACTTT.

V gene TRBV15 combines with J gene TRBJ2-4; TRBD2 might be the D (6 bases). Germline assignment: CDR1 LNHNV and CDR2 YYDKDF (reference sequence). The CDR3 length is 13 residues. Trimming pared 0 bases from V and 8 bases from J, leaving 8 bases between. The CDR3 nucleotides read TGTGCCACCAGCAGAGATCCGGGGGACATTCAGTACTTC. This translates into CATSRDPGDIQYF.

The genes are TRBV3-1 (or the pseudogene TRBV3-2) and TRBJ2-7, with 10 bases that match TRBD2. The CDR3 totals 15 residues. Germline V gene lookup returns CDR1 LGHDT and CDR2 YNNKEL (reference sequence). Losses at the gene ends were 5 bases for V and 4 bases for J; bases not matched to a gene: 8. CDR3 sequence reads: CASSLAGGVTYEQYF. CDR3 sequence (DNA): TGTGCCAGCAGCTTAGCGGGAGGAGTAACTTACGAGCAGTACTTC.

The chain has TRBV6-5 and TRBJ1-5; D call uncertain. The V gene's germline CDR1 is MNHEY and CDR2 SVGAGI. V lost 0 bases to trimming and J lost 4 bases, with 7 bases between them. The CDR3 is 14 residues long. CDR3 nucleotide sequence: TGTGCCAGCAGTTACTCGAGCGTTAATCAGCCCCAGCATTTT. Amino acid sequence: CASSYSSVNQPQHF.

As DNA, the CDR3 is TGTGCCAGCTCACCCGCGGCCGCGTCGGACGAGCAGTACTTC. Translating gives CASSPAAASDEQYF. V and J are TRBV18 and TRBJ2-7; D is unclear. Trimming took off 3 bases at V and 5 bases at J, with 14 bases between the two ends. The CDR3 extends over 14 amino acids. Per the germline V gene, CDR1 is KGHSH and CDR2 is LQKENI.

Only one count was recorded for this clone. V gene TRBV28 combines with J gene TRBJ2-1; 8 bases line up with TRBD1. V shed 4 bases and J 8 bases; nucleotides not matched to a gene: 13. The CDR3 contains 16 residues. Germline V gives CDR1 MDHEN, CDR2 SYDVKM. DNA of the CDR3: TGTGCCAGCAGTTCCCCCGGGACAGGCGGGGCACATGAGCAGTTCTTC. This codes for CASSSPGTGGAHEQFF. Drawing the rest from reference TRBV28 and TRBJ2-1, the complete variable domain is DVKVTQSSRYLVKRTGEKVFLECVQDMDHENMFWYRQDPGLGLRLIYFSYDVKMKEKGDIPEGYSVSREKKERFSLILESASTNQTSMYLCASSSPGTGGAHEQFFGPGTRLTVL.

J is TRBJ1-1 and V is TRBV18; 10 bases fit TRBD1. CDR1 KGHSH and CDR2 LQKENI come from the germline V gene. The V segment lost 8 bases and the J segment 5 bases; nucleotides outside the gene matches: 5. This CDR3 is built from 13 residues. In nucleotides, the CDR3 is TGTGCCAGCAGGACAGGGGGAAAAACTGAAGCTTTCTTT. Translating it yields CASRTGGKTEAFF.

This chain uses TRBV27 with TRBJ2-7; no reliable D call. The germline V gene encodes CDR1 MNHEY and CDR2 SMNVEV (reference sequence). The CDR3 consists of 13 residues. The V gene lost 3 bases and the J gene lost 2 bases, with 8 bases spanning the gap. The CDR3, as DNA: TGTGCCAGCAGTTTCACGGTTGCCTACGAGCAGTACTTC. It codes for CASSFTVAYEQYF.

The gene calls are TRBV6-2 or TRBV6-3 and TRBJ2-7; 7 nucleotides line up with TRBD1. Germline lookup yields CDR1 MNHEY and CDR2 SVGEGT. The CDR3 consists of 15 residues. J lost 0 bases, V lost 5 bases, and 7 bases had no gene match. Written as DNA, the CDR3 is TGTGCCAGCAGTCCCTCGGGACAGCACTCCTACGAGCAGTACTTC. It specifies CASSPSGQHSYEQYF.